The 28 T cell receptor beta chains reported below all come from one sample, sequenced in a study of T cell changes during pregnancy in multiple sclerosis. Sequencing was performed with immunoSEQ multiplex PCR; in TCRdb, only in-frame clones are kept and a portion is missing. The data show tens of thousands of clones, 90% to 95% seen once. Here the sequenced sample was peripheral blood, taken in the second trimester of pregnancy. The receptor set was obtained from a female donor in good health, enrolled as a control in a pregnancy study.

The V and J genes are TRBV7-2 and TRBJ2-1; no reliable D call. V was pared by 5 bases and J by 0 bases, with 11 bases between. CDR3 size: 15 residues. The germline V gene encodes CDR1 SGHTA and CDR2 FQGNSA. This chain's CDR3 is CASSPAGGSYNEQFF. The CDR3 DNA reads TGTGCCAGCAGCCCAGCTGGCGGCTCCTACAATGAGCAGTTCTTC.

This chain joins TRBV4-3 and TRBJ1-6; tentatively, D is TRBD1 (5 bases). V was shortened by 4 bases and J by 1 base, with 17 bases between the two germline ends. The germline V gene has CDR1 LGHNA and CDR2 YSLEER. This CDR3 comprises 18 residues. The CDR3 nucleotides are TGCGCCAGCAGCCCCATGACGAGAAGGGGTTCCTATAATTCACCCCTCCACTTT. Amino acid sequence: CASSPMTRRGSYNSPLHF.

The rearrangement links TRBV25-1 to TRBJ1-1; D not resolved. The germline V and J ends were trimmed by 1 base and 7 bases, with 7 bases remaining between them. The V gene's germline CDR1 is MGHDK and CDR2 SYGVNS. The CDR3 extends over 12 amino acids. CDR3 in amino acids: CASSESHREAFF. The CDR3 coding sequence is TGTGCCAGCAGTGAATCACACCGTGAAGCTTTCTTT. Full variable domain (missing parts from reference TRBV25-1 and TRBJ1-1): EADIYQTPRYLVIGTGKKITLECSQTMGHDKMYWYQQDPGMELHLIHYSYGVNSTEKGDLSSESTVSRIRTEHFPLTLESARPSHTSQYLCASSESHREAFFGQGTRLTVV.

This chain links TRBV27 with TRBJ2-1; 7 bases match TRBD2. The CDR3 is 15 residues long. CDR1 and CDR2 from the germline V gene are MNHEY and SMNVEV (reference sequence). The V gene end was trimmed by 6 bases and the J gene end by 1 base; junction bases not matched to a gene: 6. The CDR3 nucleotides are TGTGCCAGCAGCAAAGGCGGGGGATCCTACAATGAGCAGTTCTTC. The encoded protein is CASSKGGGSYNEQFF.

The genes are TRBV5-6 and TRBJ2-7; D ambiguous. The CDR3 totals 12 residues. Trimming left V 4 bases short and J 7 bases short, with 12 bases between. The germline gives CDR1 SGHDT, CDR2 YYEEEE. CDR3 amino acids: CASSRLHSEQYF. The CDR3, as DNA: TGTGCCAGCAGCCGCCTTCACTCGGAGCAGTACTTC. Drawing the rest from reference TRBV5-6 and TRBJ2-7, the complete variable domain is DAGVTQSPTHLIKTRGQQVTLRCSPKSGHDTVSWYQQALGQGPQFIFQYYEEEERQRGNFPDRFSGHQFPNYSSELNVNALLLGDSALYLCASSRLHSEQYFGPGTRLTVT.

A few counts support this clone. The chain couples TRBV6-4 to TRBJ2-3, with 11 positions matching TRBD2. The V segment lost 0 bases and the J segment 2 bases; nucleotides outside the gene matches: 1. Germline CDR1 and CDR2: MRHNA and SNTAGT. The CDR3 runs to 16 residues. The CDR3 spells CASSDSSGGATDTQYF. The CDR3 DNA sequence: TGTGCCAGCAGTGACTCTAGCGGGGGGGCCACAGATACGCAGTATTTT.

V and J are TRBV7-8 and TRBJ1-2; TRBD1 is a possible D gene (5 bases). The V end lost 2 bases, the J end lost 1 base, and 20 bases lay between the germline ends. The CDR3 is 18 residues long. Germline CDR1 is SGHVS and CDR2 is FQNEAQ. The CDR3 region has the DNA TGTGCCAGCAGCTTAACTCCTAAGACAGACCAGCTTAACTATGGCTACACCTTC. Translated: CASSLTPKTDQLNYGYTF. Full variable domain (missing parts from reference TRBV7-8 and TRBJ1-2): GAGVSQSPRYKVAKRGQDVALRCDPISGHVSLFWYQQALGQGPEFLTYFQNEAQLDKSGLPSDRFFAERPEGSVSTLKIQRTQQEDSAVYLCASSLTPKTDQLNYGYTFGSGTRLTVV.

This clone appeared a single time. The chain carries TRBV2 and TRBJ1-1, with 7 positions matching TRBD1. The V gene's germline CDR1 is SNHLY and CDR2 FYNNEI. With V trimmed by 8 bases and J by 2 bases, 5 bases remained unmatched. CDR3 length: 13 amino acids. The CDR3, as DNA: TGTGCCAGCGGGGGACAGTTAAACACTGAAGCTTTCTTT. Translation: CASGGQLNTEAFF.

The chain recombines TRBV11-2 with TRBJ2-7; TRBD1 aligns across 10 bases. V lost 4 bases, J lost 5 bases, and 20 bases stayed unmatched. CDR1 SGHAT and CDR2 FQNNGV come from the germline V gene. This CDR3 has 19 residues. The CDR3 nucleotides read TGTGCCAGCAGCTCACTAAAAAACTTACCGGACAGGGGGAGCCACGAGCAGTACTTC. Translation: CASSSLKNLPDRGSHEQYF.

This clone appeared a single time. The chain is built from TRBV11-3 and TRBJ2-5; 7 positions match TRBD1. The CDR3 loop spans 15 amino acids. The V and J ends lost 3 bases and 5 bases, in that order; junction bases with no gene match: 9. CDR1 is SGHNT, CDR2 YENEEA, per germline. CDR3 in amino acids: CASSLRGSRGETQYF. The CDR3 coding sequence is TGTGCCAGCAGCTTGAGGGGGAGCAGGGGGGAGACCCAGTACTTC.

This clone occurred once. The chain links TRBV18 to TRBJ1-1, with D perhaps matching TRBD1 (5 bases). Trimming left V 3 bases short and J 5 bases short, with 16 bases between. Germline V gene lookup returns CDR1 KGHSH and CDR2 LQKENI. The CDR3 consists of 15 residues. This CDR3 reads CASSPFHGGGTEAFF. The CDR3 DNA follows: TGTGCCAGCTCACCCTTCCACGGGGGAGGGACTGAAGCTTTCTTT.

This clone has just one count. V usage is TRBV7-9 and J usage is TRBJ1-2; D perhaps matches TRBD1 (5 bases). Germline V lookup: CDR1 SEHNR, CDR2 FQNEAQ (reference sequence). V was cut by 6 bases and J by 4 bases, with 27 bases left in between. The CDR3 extends over 18 amino acids. This chain's CDR3 is CASRPPEAGARPFYGYTF. The CDR3 DNA reads TGTGCCAGCAGACCTCCAGAGGCTGGGGCCAGGCCCTTCTATGGCTACACCTTC.

This chain links TRBV25-1 with TRBJ2-5; D might be TRBD2 (7 bases). Germline assignment: CDR1 MGHDK and CDR2 SYGVNS. V gave up 6 bases and J gave up 3 bases, with 20 bases separating them. This CDR3 spans 16 amino acids. This CDR3 is CASRTPLGGGKETQYF. CDR3 in DNA: TGTGCCAGCAGGACCCCCTTAGGGGGGGGAAAAGAGACCCAGTACTTC.

The chain couples TRBV30 to TRBJ2-6, with 7 positions matching TRBD1. Per the germline V gene, CDR1 is GTSNPN and CDR2 is SVGIG (reference sequence). The CDR3 has 15 residues. With V trimmed by 2 bases and J by 2 bases, 3 bases remained unmatched. The CDR3 bases are TGTGCCTGGAGTAAACAGGGGACTGGGGCCAACGTCCTGACTTTC. It is translated as CAWSKQGTGANVLTF.

The rearrangement uses TRBV4-3 and TRBJ2-1; 12 nucleotides align to TRBD1. The CDR3 is 15 amino acids. The V gene's germline CDR1 is LGHNA and CDR2 YSLEER. V lost 3 bases and J lost 7; bases outside the gene matches: 4. This chain's CDR3 is CASSHRDRGRNEQFF. In DNA form, the CDR3 reads TGCGCCAGCAGCCACCGGGACAGGGGGCGTAATGAGCAGTTCTTC.

The chain couples TRBV7-2 to TRBJ2-5, with 8 bases fitting TRBD2. V gave up 6 bases and J gave up 5 bases; unmatched junction bases: 8. The CDR3 loop spans 14 amino acids. The germline gives CDR1 SGHTA, CDR2 FQGNSA. The CDR3 loop is CASSFGGAFETQYF. The CDR3 nucleotides read TGTGCCAGCAGTTTCGGGGGGGCCTTTGAGACCCAGTACTTC.

This CDR3 reads CASSAMGATKGEKLFF. The CDR3 DNA reads TGTGCCAGCAGTGCGATGGGGGCGACGAAGGGTGAAAAACTGTTTTTT. The rearrangement joins TRBV6-1 to TRBJ1-4, with D tentatively TRBD1 (6 bases). The length of the CDR3 is 16 residues. Germline CDR1 is MNHNS and CDR2 is SASEGT. V lost 4 bases and J lost 7, with 19 bases in between.

This chain links TRBV19 with TRBJ2-3; 9 bases line up with TRBD2. The CDR3 loop spans 15 amino acids. CDR1 is LNHDA, CDR2 SQIVND, per germline (reference sequence). V lost 3 bases to trimming and J lost 3 bases; unmatched junction nucleotides: 4. In DNA, the CDR3 is TGTGCCAGTAGTATGGCGGGGGGGCTTACAGATACGCAGTATTTT. This encodes CASSMAGGLTDTQYF. Supplemented by reference TRBV19 and TRBJ2-3, the full variable domain reads DGGITQSPKYLFRKEGQNVTLSCEQNLNHDAMYWYRQDPGQGLRLIYYSQIVNDFQKGDIAEGYSVSREKKESFPLTVTSAQKNPTAFYLCASSMAGGLTDTQYFGPGTRLTVL.

CDR3 protein: CASSVGGGDLDTQYF. The CDR3 coding sequence is TGTGCCAGCAGCGTAGGGGGGGGCGATTTGGATACGCAGTATTTT. The chain couples TRBV9 to TRBJ2-3, with a weak D call TRBD2 (7 bases). V was shortened by 0 bases and J by 6 bases, with 14 bases between the two germline ends. CDR1 and CDR2 from the germline V gene are SGDLS and YYNGEE. The CDR3 consists of 15 residues.

The chain has TRBV13 and TRBJ2-1, with 11 bases fitting TRBD2. Germline CDR1 and CDR2: PRHDT and FYEKMQ (reference sequence). The CDR3 runs to 17 residues. The ends lost 4 bases at V and 3 bases at J; junction bases unmatched: 8. CDR3 in amino acids: CASSYPLTSGDYNEQFF. DNA for the CDR3: TGTGCCAGCAGCTACCCCTTGACTAGCGGGGACTACAATGAGCAGTTCTTC.

The chain couples TRBV29-1 to TRBJ2-3, with 10 bases aligning to TRBD2. The ends lost 4 bases at V and 3 bases at J; junction bases unmatched: 7. This CDR3 is 15 amino acids long. CDR1 SQVTM and CDR2 ANQGSEA come from the germline V gene. The CDR3: CSVVQAGGRTDTQYF. CDR3 coding DNA: TGCAGCGTTGTTCAAGCGGGGGGGAGAACAGATACGCAGTATTTT.

This rearrangement joins TRBV5-8 to TRBJ1-1, with 8 positions matching TRBD1. V lost 6 bases, J lost 3 bases, and 7 bases stayed unmatched. CDR1 SGHTS and CDR2 YDEGEE come from the germline V gene. The CDR3 spans 14 residues. The CDR3 reads CASIIRGLDTEAFF. CDR3 DNA sequence: TGTGCCAGCATCATCAGGGGGCTGGACACTGAAGCTTTCTTT.

The chain carries TRBV29-1 and TRBJ1-2; TRBD1 matches at 7 bases. The germline gives CDR1 SQVTM, CDR2 ANQGSEA. The CDR3 length is 13 residues. Trimming at V came to 6 bases and at J to 2 bases, leaving 6 bases not matched to a gene. CDR3 DNA: TGCAGCGTCTCCGGGACAGAGAACTATGGCTACACCTTC. It encodes CSVSGTENYGYTF.

The chain joins TRBV4-2 to TRBJ2-1; TRBD2 aligns across 13 bases. CDR1 and CDR2 (germline): LGHNA, YNFKEQ. The CDR3 covers 15 residues. V trimming: 4 bases; J trimming: 6 bases; junction bases outside the gene matches: 3. CDR3 in DNA: TGTGCCAGCAGCCGACTAGCGGGGGGTGTCAATGAGCAGTTCTTC. Translating it yields CASSRLAGGVNEQFF.

This rearrangement joins TRBV9 to TRBJ2-3; TRBD1 agrees at 9 bases. J gave up 0 bases and V 3 bases, and 2 bases lay outside the gene matches. The CDR3 sequence is 15 residues long. Germline values: CDR1 SGDLS, CDR2 YYNGEE. CDR3 amino acids: CASSAGQGSTDTQYF. The DNA of the CDR3 is TGTGCCAGCAGCGCTGGACAGGGGAGCACAGATACGCAGTATTTT.

The rearrangement uses TRBV7-3 and TRBJ2-1; D may be TRBD1 (6 bases). Trimming removed 3 bases from V and 7 bases from J, with 13 bases in between. CDR3 size: 14 residues. CDR1 and CDR2 (germline): SGHTA, FQGTGA. The CDR3 bases are TGTGCCAGCAGCTTCAGGGGATACCCTAATGAGCAGTTCTTC. Its protein product is CASSFRGYPNEQFF.

The V gene is TRBV18, the J gene TRBJ1-5; D might be TRBD1 (6 bases). Germline V gene data show CDR1 as KGHSH and CDR2 as LQKENI. The CDR3 extends over 16 amino acids. Trimming cost V 3 bases and J 1 base, with 13 bases left between them. The CDR3 DNA reads as TGTGCCAGCTCACCCGGGAGGGGGAGGAGCAATCAGCCCCAGCATTTT. Residues: CASSPGRGRSNQPQHF.

In this sample, this clone turned up a few times. The chain combines TRBV29-1 with TRBJ1-1; 7 nucleotides line up with TRBD1. The V and J ends lost 6 bases and 0 bases, in that order; junction bases with no gene match: 4. Germline loops: CDR1 SQVTM, CDR2 ANQGSEA. There are 13 residues in the CDR3. CDR3 residues: CSVDRSLNTEAFF. CDR3 nucleotide sequence: TGCAGCGTGGACAGGAGCTTGAACACTGAAGCTTTCTTT.